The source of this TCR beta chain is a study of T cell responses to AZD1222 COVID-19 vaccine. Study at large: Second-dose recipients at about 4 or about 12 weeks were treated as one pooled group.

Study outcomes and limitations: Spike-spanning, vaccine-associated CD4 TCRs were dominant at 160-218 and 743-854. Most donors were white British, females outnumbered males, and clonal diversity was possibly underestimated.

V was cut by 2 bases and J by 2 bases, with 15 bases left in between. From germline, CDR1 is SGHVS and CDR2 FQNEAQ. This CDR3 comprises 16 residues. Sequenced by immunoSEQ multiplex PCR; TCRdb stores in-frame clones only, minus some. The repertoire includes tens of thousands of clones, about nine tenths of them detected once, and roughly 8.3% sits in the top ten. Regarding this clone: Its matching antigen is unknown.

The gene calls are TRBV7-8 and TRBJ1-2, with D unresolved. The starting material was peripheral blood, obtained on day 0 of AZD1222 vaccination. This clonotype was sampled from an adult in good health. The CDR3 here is CASSLMGGWKNYGYTF. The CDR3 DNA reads TGTGCCAGCAGCTTAATGGGCGGGTGGAAAAACTATGGCTACACCTTC.